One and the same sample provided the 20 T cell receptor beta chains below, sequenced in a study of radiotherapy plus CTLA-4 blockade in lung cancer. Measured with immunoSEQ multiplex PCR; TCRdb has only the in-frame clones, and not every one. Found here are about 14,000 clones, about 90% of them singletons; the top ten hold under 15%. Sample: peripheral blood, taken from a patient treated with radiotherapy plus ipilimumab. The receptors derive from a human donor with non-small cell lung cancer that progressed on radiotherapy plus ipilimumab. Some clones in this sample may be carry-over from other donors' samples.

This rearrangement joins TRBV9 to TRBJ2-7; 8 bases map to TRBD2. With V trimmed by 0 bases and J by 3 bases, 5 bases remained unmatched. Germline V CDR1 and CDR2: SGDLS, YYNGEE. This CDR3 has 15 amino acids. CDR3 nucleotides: TGTGCCAGCAGCGTAGATACTAGCGGAGTCTACGAGCAGTACTTC. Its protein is CASSVDTSGVYEQYF.

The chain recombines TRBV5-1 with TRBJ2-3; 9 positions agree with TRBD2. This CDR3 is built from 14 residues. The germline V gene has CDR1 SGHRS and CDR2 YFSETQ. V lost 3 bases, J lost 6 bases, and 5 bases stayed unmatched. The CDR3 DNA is TGCGCCAGCAGCTCGACTAGCGGACGTGATACGCAGTATTTT. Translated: CASSSTSGRDTQYF. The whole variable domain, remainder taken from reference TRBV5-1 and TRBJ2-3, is KAGVTQTPRYLIKTRGQQVTLSCSPISGHRSVSWYQQTPGQGLQFLFEYFSETQRNKGNFPGRFSGRQFSNSRSEMNVSTLELGDSALYLCASSSTSGRDTQYFGPGTRLTVL.

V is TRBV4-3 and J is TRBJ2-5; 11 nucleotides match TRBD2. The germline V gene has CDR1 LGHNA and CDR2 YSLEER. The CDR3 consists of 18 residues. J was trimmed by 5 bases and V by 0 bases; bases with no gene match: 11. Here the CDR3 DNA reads TGCGCCAGCAGCCAAGATAAGGCGCGACTAGCGGGACTGGAGACCCAGTACTTC. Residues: CASSQDKARLAGLETQYF.

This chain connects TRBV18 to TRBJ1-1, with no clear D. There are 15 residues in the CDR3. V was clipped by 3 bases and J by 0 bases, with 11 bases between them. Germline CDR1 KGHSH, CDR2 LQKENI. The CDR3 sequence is CASSPWREMNTEAFF. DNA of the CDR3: TGTGCCAGCTCACCGTGGCGGGAAATGAACACTGAAGCTTTCTTT. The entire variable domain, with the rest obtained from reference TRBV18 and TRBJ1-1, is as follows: NAGVMQNPRHLVRRRGQEARLRCSPMKGHSHVYWYRQLPEEGLKFMVYLQKENIIDESGMPKERFSAEFPKEGPSILRIQQVVRGDSAAYFCASSPWREMNTEAFFGQGTRLTVV.

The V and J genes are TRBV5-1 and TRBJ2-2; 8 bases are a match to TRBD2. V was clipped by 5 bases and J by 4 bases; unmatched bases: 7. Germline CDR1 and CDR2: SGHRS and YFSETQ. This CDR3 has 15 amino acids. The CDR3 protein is CASSSGKQATGELFF. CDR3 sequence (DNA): TGCGCCAGCAGTAGCGGGAAGCAGGCCACCGGGGAGCTGTTTTTT.

The CDR3 DNA reads TGTGCCAGCAGCAGGGGGTTCGGAAACACCATATATTTT. Translated: CASSRGFGNTIYF. V is TRBV7-2 and J is TRBJ1-3, with D tentatively TRBD1 (6 bases). The V end was cut by 5 bases, the J end by 4 bases, with 9 bases between. Germline V gives CDR1 SGHTA, CDR2 FQGNSA. This CDR3 comprises 13 residues.

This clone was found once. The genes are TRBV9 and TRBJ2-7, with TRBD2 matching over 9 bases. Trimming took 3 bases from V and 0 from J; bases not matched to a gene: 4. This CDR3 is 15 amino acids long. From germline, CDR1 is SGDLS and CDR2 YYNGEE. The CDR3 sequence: CASSGSGRPSYEQYF. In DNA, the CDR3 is TGTGCCAGCAGCGGTAGCGGGAGACCCTCCTACGAGCAGTACTTC.

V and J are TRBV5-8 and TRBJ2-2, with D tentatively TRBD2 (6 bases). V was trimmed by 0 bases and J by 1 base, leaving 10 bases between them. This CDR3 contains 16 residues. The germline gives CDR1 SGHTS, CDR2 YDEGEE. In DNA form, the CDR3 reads TGTGCCAGCAGCTTGGAGGCGGGGCTGAACACCGGGGAGCTGTTTTTT. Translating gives CASSLEAGLNTGELFF.

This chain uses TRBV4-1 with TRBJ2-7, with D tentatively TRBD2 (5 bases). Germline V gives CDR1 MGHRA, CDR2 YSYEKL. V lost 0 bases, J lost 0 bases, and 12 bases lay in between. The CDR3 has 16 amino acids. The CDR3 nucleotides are TGCGCCAGCAGCCAAGAGTTAGCGCCGAGCTCCTACGAGCAGTACTTC. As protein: CASSQELAPSSYEQYF.

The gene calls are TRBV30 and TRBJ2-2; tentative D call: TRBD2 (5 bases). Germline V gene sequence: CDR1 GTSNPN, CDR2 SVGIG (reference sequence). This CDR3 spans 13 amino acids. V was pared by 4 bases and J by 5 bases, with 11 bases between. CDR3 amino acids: CAWNREGTGELFF. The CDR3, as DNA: TGTGCCTGGAATCGAGAGGGAACCGGGGAGCTGTTTTTT.

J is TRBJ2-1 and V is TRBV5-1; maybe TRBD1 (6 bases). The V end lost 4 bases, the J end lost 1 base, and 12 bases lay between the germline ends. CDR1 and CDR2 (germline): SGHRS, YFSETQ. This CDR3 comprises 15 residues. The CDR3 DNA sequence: TGCGCCAGCAGCCAACAGGGTACGTCCTACAATGAGCAGTTCTTC. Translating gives CASSQQGTSYNEQFF.

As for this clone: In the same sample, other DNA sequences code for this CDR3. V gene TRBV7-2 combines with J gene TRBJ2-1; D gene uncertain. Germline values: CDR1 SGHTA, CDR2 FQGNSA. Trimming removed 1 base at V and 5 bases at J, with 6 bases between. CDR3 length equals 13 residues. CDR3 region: CASSLGHNNEQFF. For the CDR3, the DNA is TGTGCCAGCAGCTTAGGACACAACAATGAGCAGTTCTTC.

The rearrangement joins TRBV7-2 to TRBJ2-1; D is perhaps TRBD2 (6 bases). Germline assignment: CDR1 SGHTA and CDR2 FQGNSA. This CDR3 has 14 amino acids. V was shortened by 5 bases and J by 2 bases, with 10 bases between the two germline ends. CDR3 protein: CASSLSGPYNEQFF. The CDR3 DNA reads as TGTGCCAGCAGCCTTAGCGGCCCCTACAATGAGCAGTTCTTC.

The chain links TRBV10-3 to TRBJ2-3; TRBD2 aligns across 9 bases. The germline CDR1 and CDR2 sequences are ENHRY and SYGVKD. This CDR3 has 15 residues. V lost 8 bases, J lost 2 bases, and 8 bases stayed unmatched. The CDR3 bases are TGTGCCATCGCGCCTAGCGGGGCATCCACAGATACGCAGTATTTT. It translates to CAIAPSGASTDTQYF.

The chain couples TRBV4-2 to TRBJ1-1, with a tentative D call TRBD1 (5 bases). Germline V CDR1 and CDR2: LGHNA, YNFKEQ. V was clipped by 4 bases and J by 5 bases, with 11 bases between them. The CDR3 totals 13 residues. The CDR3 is CASSLRQSTEAFF. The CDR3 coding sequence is TGTGCCAGCAGCCTAAGACAGAGTACTGAAGCTTTCTTT.

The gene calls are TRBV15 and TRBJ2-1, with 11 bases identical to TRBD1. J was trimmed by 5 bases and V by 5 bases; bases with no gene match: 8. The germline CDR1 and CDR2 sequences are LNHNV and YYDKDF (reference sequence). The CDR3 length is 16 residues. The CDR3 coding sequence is TGTGCCACCAGCGAGCAGGACAGGGGGCGACACAATGAGCAGTTCTTC. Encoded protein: CATSEQDRGRHNEQFF.

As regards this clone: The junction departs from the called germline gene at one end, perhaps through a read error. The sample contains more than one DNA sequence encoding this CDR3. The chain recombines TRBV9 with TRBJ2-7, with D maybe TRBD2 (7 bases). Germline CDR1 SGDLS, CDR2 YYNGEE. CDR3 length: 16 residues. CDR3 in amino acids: CASSVTPGRGDNEQYF. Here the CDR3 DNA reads TGTGCCAGCAGCGTGACCCCGGGACGGGGGGACAACGAACAGTACTTC.

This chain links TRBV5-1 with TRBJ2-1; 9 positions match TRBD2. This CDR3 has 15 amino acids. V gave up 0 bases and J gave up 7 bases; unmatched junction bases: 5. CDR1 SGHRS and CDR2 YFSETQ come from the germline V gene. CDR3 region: CASSLESSGTNEQFF. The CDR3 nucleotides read TGCGCCAGCAGCTTGGAATCTAGCGGGACGAATGAGCAGTTCTTC.

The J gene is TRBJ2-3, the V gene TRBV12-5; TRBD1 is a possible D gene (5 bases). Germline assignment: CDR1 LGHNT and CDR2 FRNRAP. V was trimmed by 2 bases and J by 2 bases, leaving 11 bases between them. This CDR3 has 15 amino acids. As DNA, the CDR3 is TGTGCTAGTGGTTTGTTGGGGCCCAACACAGATACGCAGTATTTT. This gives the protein CASGLLGPNTDTQYF.

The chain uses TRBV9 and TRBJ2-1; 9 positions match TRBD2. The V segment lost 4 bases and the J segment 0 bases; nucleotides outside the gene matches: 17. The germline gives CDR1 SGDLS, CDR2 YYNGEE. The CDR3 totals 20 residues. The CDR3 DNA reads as TGTGCCAGCAGCCAAATGACTCCGGGACTAGCCCTGAGCTCCTACAATGAGCAGTTCTTC. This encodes CASSQMTPGLALSSYNEQFF.